This TCR beta chain was sequenced in a study of T-cell reconstitution after alpha-beta-depleted transplantation in children. CDR3 length equals 13 residues. V dropped 2 bases and J dropped 12 bases, with 14 bases sitting between them. Germline-derived CDR1 and CDR2 are MNHEY and SVGAGI. A TCRbeta library incorporating unique molecular identifiers was prepared. MiXCR, applied by TCRdb to the PCR reads, yields one record per CDR3 protein. Of some 640,000 distinct CDR3 sequences detected, around 17% appear once; the ten largest clones hold approximately 1%. There are many counts of this clonotype. The chain is built from TRBV6-5 and TRBJ2-1; D perhaps matches TRBD2 (7 bases). The source of this sequence is a human donor who donated a stem cell graft to a child with acute myeloid leukemia. The sequenced sample was PBMCs from the stem cell graft donor, obtained from the stem cell graft. CDR3 DNA: TGTGCCAGCAGTTACGGGGGGGCCACTGGGCAGTTCTTC. It yields the protein CASSYGGATGQFF.